The T cell receptor beta chain described here comes from a study of identical twins. One entry per CDR3 protein, called by TCRdb with MiXCR from the 5' RACE reads. The sample shows around 690,000 distinct CDR3 sequences, 21% of them seen only once. V lost 3 bases, J lost 0 bases, and 6 bases stayed unmatched. From germline, CDR1 is SGDLS and CDR2 YYNGEE. CDR3 length: 15 amino acids. On this clonotype itself: Its antigen remains unknown.

Whole-study results and caveats: The study drew conclusions from cross-sectional statistical analysis, not from following the same donors.

The data also belong to a second study, concerning T cells expressing NK-cell markers. Per that study: HCMV serostatus: most of the eight sequenced donors positive, one negative. Dominant NKG2C+ clonotypes accounted for 1.0-7.0% of CD8+ T cells in six or seven donors.

This clonotype was obtained from a woman under 30 in good health. Material: PBMCs. The chain joins TRBV9 to TRBJ2-7; TRBD1 aligns across 7 bases. The CDR3, as DNA: TGTGCCAGCAGCGGGACAGGCGATAGCTCCTACGAGCAGTACTTC. Protein: CASSGTGDSSYEQYF.